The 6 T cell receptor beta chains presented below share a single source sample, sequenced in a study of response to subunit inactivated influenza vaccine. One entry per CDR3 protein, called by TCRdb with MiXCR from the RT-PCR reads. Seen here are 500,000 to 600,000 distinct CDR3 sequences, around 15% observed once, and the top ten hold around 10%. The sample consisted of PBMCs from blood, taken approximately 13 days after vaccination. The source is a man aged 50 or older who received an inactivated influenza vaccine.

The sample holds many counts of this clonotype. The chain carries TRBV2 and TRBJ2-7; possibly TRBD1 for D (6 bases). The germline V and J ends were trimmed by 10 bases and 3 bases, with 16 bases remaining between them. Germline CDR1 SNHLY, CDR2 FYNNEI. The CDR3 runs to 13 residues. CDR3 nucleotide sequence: TGTGCCACCACAGGGACAACCGGCTACGAGCAGTACTTC. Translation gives CATTGTTGYEQYF.

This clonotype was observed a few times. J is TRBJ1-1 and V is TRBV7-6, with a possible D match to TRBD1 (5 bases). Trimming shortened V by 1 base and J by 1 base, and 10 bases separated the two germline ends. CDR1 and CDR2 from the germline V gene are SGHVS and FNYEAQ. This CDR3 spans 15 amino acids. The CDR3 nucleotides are TGTGCCAGCAGCTTAGAGGCAGGGTGGAACACTGAAGCTTTCTTT. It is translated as CASSLEAGWNTEAFF.

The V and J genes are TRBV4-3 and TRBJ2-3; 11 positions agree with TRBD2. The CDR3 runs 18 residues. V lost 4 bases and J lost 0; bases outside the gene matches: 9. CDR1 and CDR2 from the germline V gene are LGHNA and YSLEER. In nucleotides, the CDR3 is TGCGCCAGCAGCCCGGGCGGGTCTAGCGGGGGGAGCACAGATACGCAGTATTTT. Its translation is CASSPGGSSGGSTDTQYF.

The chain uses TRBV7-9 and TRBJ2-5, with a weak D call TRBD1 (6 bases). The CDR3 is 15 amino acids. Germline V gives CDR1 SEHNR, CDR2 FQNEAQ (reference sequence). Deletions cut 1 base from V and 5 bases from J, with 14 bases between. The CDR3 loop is CASSLVARGYETQYF. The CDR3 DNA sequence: TGTGCCAGCAGCTTAGTAGCCAGGGGCTATGAGACCCAGTACTTC.

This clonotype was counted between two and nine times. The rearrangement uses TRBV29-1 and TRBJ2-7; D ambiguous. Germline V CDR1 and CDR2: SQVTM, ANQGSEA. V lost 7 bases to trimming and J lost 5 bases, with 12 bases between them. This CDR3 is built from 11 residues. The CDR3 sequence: CSATQTDEQYF. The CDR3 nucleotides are TGCAGCGCCACCCAGACGGACGAGCAGTACTTC.

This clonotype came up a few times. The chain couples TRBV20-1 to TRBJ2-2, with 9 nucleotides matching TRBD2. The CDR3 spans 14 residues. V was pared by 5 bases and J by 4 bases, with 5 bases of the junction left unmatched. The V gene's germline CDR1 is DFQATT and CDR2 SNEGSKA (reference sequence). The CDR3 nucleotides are TGCAGTGCTGCTAGCGGGGTCGGCACCGGGGAGCTGTTTTTT. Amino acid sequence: CSAASGVGTGELFF.